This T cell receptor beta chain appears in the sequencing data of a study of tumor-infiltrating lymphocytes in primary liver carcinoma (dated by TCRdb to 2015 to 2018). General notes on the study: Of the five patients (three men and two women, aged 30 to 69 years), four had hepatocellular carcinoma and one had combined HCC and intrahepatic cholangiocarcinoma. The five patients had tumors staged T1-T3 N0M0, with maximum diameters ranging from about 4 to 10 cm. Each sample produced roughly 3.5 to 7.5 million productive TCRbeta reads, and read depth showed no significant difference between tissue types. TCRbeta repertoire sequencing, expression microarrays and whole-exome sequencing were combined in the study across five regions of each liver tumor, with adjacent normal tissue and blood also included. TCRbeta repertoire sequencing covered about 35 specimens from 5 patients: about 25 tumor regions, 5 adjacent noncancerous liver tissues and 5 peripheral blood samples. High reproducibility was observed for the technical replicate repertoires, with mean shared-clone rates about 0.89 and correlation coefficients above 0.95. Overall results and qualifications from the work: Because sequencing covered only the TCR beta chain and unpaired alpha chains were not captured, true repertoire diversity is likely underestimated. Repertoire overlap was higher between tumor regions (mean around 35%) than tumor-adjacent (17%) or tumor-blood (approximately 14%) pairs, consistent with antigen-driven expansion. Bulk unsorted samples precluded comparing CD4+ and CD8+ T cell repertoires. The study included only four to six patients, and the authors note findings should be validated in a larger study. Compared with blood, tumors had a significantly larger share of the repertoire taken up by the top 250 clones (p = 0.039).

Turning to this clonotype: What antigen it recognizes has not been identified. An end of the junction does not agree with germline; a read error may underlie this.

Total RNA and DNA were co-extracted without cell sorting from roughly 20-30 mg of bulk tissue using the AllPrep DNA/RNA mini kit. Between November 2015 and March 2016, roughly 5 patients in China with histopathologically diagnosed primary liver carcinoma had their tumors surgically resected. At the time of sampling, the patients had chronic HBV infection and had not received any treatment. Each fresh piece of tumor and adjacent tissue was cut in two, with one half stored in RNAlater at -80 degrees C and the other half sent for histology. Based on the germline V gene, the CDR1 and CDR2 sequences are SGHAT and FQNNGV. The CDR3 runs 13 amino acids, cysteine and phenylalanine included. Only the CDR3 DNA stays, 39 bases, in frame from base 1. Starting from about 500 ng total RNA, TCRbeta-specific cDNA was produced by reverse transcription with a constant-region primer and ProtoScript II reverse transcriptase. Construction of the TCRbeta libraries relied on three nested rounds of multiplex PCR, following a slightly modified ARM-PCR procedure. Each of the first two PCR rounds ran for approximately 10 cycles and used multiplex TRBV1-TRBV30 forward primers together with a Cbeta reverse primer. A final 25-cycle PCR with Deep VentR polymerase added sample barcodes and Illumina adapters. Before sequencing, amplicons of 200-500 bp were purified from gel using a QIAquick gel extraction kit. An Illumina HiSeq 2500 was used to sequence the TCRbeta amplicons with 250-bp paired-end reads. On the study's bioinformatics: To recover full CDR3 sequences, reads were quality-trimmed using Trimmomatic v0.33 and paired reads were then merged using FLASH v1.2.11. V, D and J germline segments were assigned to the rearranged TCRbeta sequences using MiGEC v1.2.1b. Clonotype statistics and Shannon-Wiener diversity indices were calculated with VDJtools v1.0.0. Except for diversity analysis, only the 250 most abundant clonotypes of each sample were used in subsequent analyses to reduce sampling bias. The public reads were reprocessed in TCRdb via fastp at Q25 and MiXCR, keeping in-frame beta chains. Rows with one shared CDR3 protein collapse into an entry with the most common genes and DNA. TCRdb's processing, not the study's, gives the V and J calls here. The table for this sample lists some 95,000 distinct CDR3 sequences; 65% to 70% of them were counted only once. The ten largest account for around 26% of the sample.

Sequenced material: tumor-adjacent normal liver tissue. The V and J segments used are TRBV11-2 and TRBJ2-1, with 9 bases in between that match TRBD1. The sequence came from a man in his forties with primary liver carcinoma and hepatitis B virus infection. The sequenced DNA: TGTGTCAGCAACACAGGACAGGGGAATGAGCAGTTCTTC. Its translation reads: CVSNTGQGNEQFF.